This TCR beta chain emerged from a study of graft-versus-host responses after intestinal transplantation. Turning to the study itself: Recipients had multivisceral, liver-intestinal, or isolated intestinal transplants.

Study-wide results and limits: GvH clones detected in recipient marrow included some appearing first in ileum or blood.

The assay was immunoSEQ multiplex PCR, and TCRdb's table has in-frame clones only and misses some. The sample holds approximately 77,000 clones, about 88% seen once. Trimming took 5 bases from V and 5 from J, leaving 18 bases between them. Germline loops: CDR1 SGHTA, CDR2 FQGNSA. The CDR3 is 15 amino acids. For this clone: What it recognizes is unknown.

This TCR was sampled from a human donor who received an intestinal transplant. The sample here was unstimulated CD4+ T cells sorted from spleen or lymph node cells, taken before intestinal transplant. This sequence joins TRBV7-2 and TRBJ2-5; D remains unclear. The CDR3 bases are TGTGCCAGCAGCCTTTCCGACTTTTTTCGGGAGACCCAGTACTTC. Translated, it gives CASSLSDFFRETQYF.